This TCR beta chain was sequenced for a study of T-cell reconstitution after alpha-beta-depleted transplantation in children. Trimming took 6 bases from V and 4 from J, leaving 13 bases between them. The CDR3 is 14 amino acids. Germline CDR1 is MNHEY and CDR2 is SVGAGI. Preparation of the TCRbeta library involved a method that used unique molecular identifiers. TCRdb reprocessed the PCR reads with MiXCR, giving one entry per CDR3 protein. The sample lists about 540,000 distinct CDR3 sequences; 18% were seen once. This clonotype was detected a few times. The origin of this receptor is a human donor who donated a stem cell graft to a child with acute lymphoblastic leukemia. The sequencing used PBMCs from the stem cell graft donor, collected from the stem cell graft. The rearrangement links TRBV6-5 to TRBJ1-3; D ambiguous. DNA for the CDR3: TGTGCCAGCAGCCCCGGCCAGCAGGGAAACACCATATATTTT. Encoded protein: CASSPGQQGNTIYF.